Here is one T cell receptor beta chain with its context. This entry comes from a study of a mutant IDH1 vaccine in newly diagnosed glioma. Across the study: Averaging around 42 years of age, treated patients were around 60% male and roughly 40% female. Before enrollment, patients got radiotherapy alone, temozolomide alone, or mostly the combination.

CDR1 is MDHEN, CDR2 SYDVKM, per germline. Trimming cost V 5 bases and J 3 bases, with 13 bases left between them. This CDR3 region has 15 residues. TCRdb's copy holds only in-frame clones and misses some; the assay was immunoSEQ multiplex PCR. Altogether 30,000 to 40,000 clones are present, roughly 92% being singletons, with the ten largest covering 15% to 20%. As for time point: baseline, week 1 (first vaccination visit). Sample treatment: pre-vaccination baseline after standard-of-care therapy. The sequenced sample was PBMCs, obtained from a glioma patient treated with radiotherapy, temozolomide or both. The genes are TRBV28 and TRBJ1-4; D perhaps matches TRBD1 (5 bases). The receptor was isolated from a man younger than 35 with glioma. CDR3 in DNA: TGTGCCAGCAGTCCTCAGGGAGGGGCTAATGAAAAACTGTTTTTT. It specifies CASSPQGGANEKLFF.